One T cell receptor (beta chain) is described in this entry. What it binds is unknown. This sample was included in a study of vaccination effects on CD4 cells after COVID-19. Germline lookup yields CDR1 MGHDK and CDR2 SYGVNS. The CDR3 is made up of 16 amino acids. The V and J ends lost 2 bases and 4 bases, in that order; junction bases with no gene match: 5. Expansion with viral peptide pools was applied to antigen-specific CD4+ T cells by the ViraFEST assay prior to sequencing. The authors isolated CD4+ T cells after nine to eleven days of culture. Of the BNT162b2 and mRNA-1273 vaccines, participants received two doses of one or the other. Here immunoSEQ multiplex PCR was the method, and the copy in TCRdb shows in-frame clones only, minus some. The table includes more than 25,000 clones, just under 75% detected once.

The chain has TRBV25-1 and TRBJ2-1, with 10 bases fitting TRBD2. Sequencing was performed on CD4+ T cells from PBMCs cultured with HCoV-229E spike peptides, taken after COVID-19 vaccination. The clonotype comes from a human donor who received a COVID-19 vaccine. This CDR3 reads CASSEGGLAFYNEQFF. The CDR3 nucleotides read TGTGCCAGCAGTGAAGGGGGACTAGCGTTTTACAATGAGCAGTTCTTC.